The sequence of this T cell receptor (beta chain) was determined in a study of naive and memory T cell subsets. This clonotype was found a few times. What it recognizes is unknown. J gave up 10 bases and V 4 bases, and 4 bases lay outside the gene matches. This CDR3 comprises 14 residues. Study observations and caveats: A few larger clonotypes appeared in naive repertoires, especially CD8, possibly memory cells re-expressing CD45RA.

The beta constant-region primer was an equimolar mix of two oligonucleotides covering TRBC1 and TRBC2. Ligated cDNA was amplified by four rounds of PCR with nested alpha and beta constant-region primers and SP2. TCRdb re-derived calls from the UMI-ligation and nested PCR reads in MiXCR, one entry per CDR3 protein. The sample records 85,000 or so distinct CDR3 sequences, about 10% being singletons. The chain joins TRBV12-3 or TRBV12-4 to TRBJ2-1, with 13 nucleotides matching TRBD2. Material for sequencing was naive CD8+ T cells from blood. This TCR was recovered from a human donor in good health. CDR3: CASSSGLAGEEQFF. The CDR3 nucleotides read TGTGCCAGCAGTTCTGGACTAGCGGGAGAGGAGCAGTTCTTC.